This T cell receptor beta chain was identified during a study of identical twins. General study findings and limits: The presence of invariant MAIT and iNKT cells could partly confound analyses of zero-insertion sequences.

This clonotype was detected only a few times. Antigen unknown. TCRdb reprocessed the 5' RACE reads via MiXCR and lists one record per CDR3 protein. The sample contains 570,000 or so distinct CDR3 sequences, more than 9% of which appear only once. Germline lookup yields CDR1 SGHTA and CDR2 FQGNSA. The CDR3 is made up of 15 amino acids. Trimming removed 1 base at V and 5 bases at J, with 13 bases between. This sample was also put to use in a study of yellow fever vaccine responses in identical twins.

This receptor was identified in a woman aged 18 to 35 in good health. The rearrangement joins TRBV7-2 to TRBJ2-3; D not certain. Source material: PBMCs. The CDR3, as DNA: TGTGCCAGCAGCTTAGGTTTAGGGTCCGGAGATACGCAGTATTTT. Amino acid sequence: CASSLGLGSGDTQYF.